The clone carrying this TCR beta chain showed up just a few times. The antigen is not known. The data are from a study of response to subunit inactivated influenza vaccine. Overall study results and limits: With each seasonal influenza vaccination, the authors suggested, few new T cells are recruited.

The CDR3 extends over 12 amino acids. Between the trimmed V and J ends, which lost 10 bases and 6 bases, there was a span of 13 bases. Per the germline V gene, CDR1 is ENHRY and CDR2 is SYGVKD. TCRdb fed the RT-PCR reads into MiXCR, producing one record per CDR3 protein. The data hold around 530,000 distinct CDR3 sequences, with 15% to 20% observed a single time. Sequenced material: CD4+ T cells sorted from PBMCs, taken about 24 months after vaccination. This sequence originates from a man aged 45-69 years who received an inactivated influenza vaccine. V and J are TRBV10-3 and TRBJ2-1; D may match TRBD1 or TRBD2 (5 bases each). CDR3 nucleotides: TGTGCCACCCTAACTGGGGGCAATGAGCAGTTCTTC. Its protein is CATLTGGNEQFF.